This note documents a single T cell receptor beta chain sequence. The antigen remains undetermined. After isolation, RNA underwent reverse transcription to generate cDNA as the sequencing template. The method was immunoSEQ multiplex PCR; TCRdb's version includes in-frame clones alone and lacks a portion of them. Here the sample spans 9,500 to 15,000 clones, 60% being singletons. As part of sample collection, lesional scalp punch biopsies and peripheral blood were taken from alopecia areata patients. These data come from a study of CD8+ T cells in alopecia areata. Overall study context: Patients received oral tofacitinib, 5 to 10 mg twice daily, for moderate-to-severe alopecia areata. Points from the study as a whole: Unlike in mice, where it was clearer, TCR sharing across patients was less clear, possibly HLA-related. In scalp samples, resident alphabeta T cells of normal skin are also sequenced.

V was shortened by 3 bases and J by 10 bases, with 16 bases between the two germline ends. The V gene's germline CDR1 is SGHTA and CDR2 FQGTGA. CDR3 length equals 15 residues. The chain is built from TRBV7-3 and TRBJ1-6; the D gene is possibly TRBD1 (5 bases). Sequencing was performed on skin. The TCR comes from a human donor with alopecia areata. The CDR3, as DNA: TGTGCCAGCAGCTTGGGCCCCGAAGGGGACTCACCCCTCCACTTT. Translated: CASSLGPEGDSPLHF.